This T cell receptor (beta chain) is from a study of blood T cell repertoires in COVID-19. Study summary: COVID-19 samples from acute and convalescent phases originated in the United States, Italy and Spain. The analysed material was cDNA or gDNA that came from T cells, B-cell-depleted T cells, or PBMCs.

Authors' methods: The assay estimated nucleated cells by amplifying reference gene primers. Repertoires were generated with immunoSEQ multiplex PCR, while TCRdb's copy carries only in-frame clones and drops some. V, J and clone size were drawn from that table, and D and trimming were deduced from the DNA. Altogether more than 60,000 clones are present, less than 90% being singletons, with the ten largest covering over 4.5%. This CDR3 region has 14 residues. The trim removed 4 bases at V and 4 bases at J, leaving 9 bases unmatched. CDR1 is GTSNPN and CDR2 is SVGIG in the germline V gene (reference sequence).

J is TRBJ1-1 and V is TRBV30; 7 positions match TRBD1. The sequence was collected from a man aged 55 to 70 with active or convalescent COVID-19. The sequenced material came from peripheral blood. The CDR3 region has the DNA TGTGCCTGGAAGACAGGGCTCCAGGGCACTGAAGCTTTCTTT. Its translation is CAWKTGLQGTEAFF.